Following are 5 T cell receptor beta chains from one sample sequenced in a study of cytotoxic CD8 clonotypes in ibrutinib-treated CLL (dated by TCRdb to about 2021). The intended sense of this specimen's time point label: approximately 25 months on ibrutinib. Library method: the immunoSEQ multiplex PCR assay. TCRdb stores this immuneACCESS table with in-frame sequences only. Part of the clones is absent; in the studies checked, under half of the shortfall reflects unresolved V genes, and no reason is known for the rest. The table for this sample lists around 140,000 clones; around 76% of them were counted only once. The ten most abundant clones make up 5% to 5.5% of the sample. The sample was PBMCs, taken after 24 months of ibrutinib treatment. The receptors come from a human donor with chronic lymphocytic leukemia.

The rearrangement uses TRBV2 and TRBJ2-7, with 10 bases that match TRBD1. CDR3 size: 12 residues. V was pared by 11 bases and J by 8 bases, with 9 bases of the junction left unmatched. Germline-derived CDR1 and CDR2 are SNHLY and FYNNEI. The CDR3 DNA follows: TGTGCCGGCCGGGACAGGGGCAAACAGCAGTACTTC. Translating gives CAGRDRGKQQYF.

V is TRBV11-2 and J is TRBJ1-2; 8 nucleotides align to TRBD1. V lost 4 bases, J lost 4 bases, and 2 bases stayed unmatched. This CDR3 region has 13 residues. Germline lookup yields CDR1 SGHAT and CDR2 FQNNGV. This CDR3 is CASSSTGVYGYTF. The CDR3 DNA follows: TGTGCCAGCAGCTCGACAGGGGTCTATGGCTACACCTTC.

V usage is TRBV18 and J usage is TRBJ1-4; 8 positions agree with TRBD1. CDR3 length equals 13 residues. The V segment lost 5 bases and the J segment 7 bases; nucleotides outside the gene matches: 3. The germline V gene encodes CDR1 KGHSH and CDR2 LQKENI. CDR3 nucleotide sequence: TGTGCCAGCTCAATCGACAGGGGTGAAAAACTGTTTTTT. It codes for CASSIDRGEKLFF.

The V call is TRBV30, the J call TRBJ1-1, with no clear D. V gave up 3 bases and J gave up 6 bases, with 17 bases separating them. This CDR3 contains 14 residues. CDR1 and CDR2 (germline): GTSNPN, SVGIG (reference sequence). CDR3 nucleotides: TGTGCCTGGAGGGGGTGGGATCCGAGTGCTGAAGCTTTCTTT. Protein product: CAWRGWDPSAEAFF.

The chain joins TRBV4-2 to TRBJ2-5; D is unresolved. CDR1 and CDR2 from the germline V gene are LGHNA and YNFKEQ. Between the trimmed V and J ends, which lost 0 bases and 5 bases, there was a span of 7 bases. This CDR3 spans 13 amino acids. CDR3 amino acids: CASSQDPAETQYF. Written as DNA, the CDR3 is TGTGCCAGCAGCCAAGATCCAGCGGAGACCCAGTACTTC.